What follows are 18 T cell receptor beta chains derived from one specimen sequenced in a study of shared clonotypes between healthy human individuals. This table comes from immunoSEQ multiplex PCR, and its TCRdb copy is limited to in-frame clones, with some not included. The data show 2 million to 2.5 million clones, 85% to 95% seen once. The sequencing input was naive CD4+ T cells sorted from blood. Subset of the sample: CD45RA+ positively selected. These receptors came from a young man in good health.

This clone showed up just once. V gene TRBV30 combines with J gene TRBJ2-7, with a weak D call TRBD1 (5 bases). The germline V gene encodes CDR1 GTSNPN and CDR2 SVGIG (reference sequence). Trimming shortened V by 0 bases and J by 7 bases, and 13 bases separated the two germline ends. CDR3 size: 13 residues. CDR3 in DNA: TGTGCCTGGAGTGTAGTCAGGGCGCGGGAGCAGTACTTC. Protein: CAWSVVRAREQYF.

The rearrangement joins TRBV9 to TRBJ1-3; the D is unclear. Trimming took 7 bases from V and 4 from J, leaving 9 bases between them. Per germline, CDR1 SGDLS and CDR2 YYNGEE. The CDR3 runs to 12 residues. CDR3 nucleotide sequence: TGTGCCAGCTCAGAGGTGGGAAACACCATATATTTT. Translated: CASSEVGNTIYF.

This clone was observed once. The chain couples TRBV4-1 to TRBJ2-3, with 7 bases lining up with TRBD1. V lost 5 bases and J lost 2; bases outside the gene matches: 13. The CDR3 has 17 amino acids. From germline, CDR1 is MGHRA and CDR2 YSYEKL. The CDR3 DNA is TGCGCCAGCAGCTCCGCCGGGACAGCAGACCTCACAGATACGCAGTATTTT. Its protein product is CASSSAGTADLTDTQYF.

The V and J genes are TRBV5-1 and TRBJ2-7; no definite D call. Deletions cut 0 bases from V and 0 bases from J, with 10 bases between. From germline, CDR1 is SGHRS and CDR2 YFSETQ. The CDR3 spans 15 residues. The CDR3 DNA reads as TGCGCCAGCAGCTTGGAGTGGGCTAACTCCTACGAGCAGTACTTC. It translates to CASSLEWANSYEQYF.

The rearrangement joins TRBV10-2 to TRBJ2-5, with D tentatively TRBD1 (5 bases). The ends were cut back, 6 bases at V and 4 bases at J, with 12 bases in the middle. Germline V gives CDR1 WSHSY, CDR2 SAAADI. This CDR3 spans 13 amino acids. The CDR3 region has the DNA TGCGCCAGCAGAAGGGGAAATGGAGAGACCCAGTACTTC. This sequence encodes CASRRGNGETQYF.

J is TRBJ2-7 and V is TRBV6-5; a weak D match, TRBD2 (5 bases). The CDR3 is 15 residues long. CDR1 is MNHEY, CDR2 SVGAGI, per germline. With 5 bases removed from V and 0 bases from J, the gap between germline ends came to 14 bases. The CDR3 spells CASSRASIGSYEQYF. The CDR3 DNA reads TGTGCCAGCAGTAGAGCTAGCATCGGCTCCTACGAGCAGTACTTC.

J is TRBJ2-7 and V is TRBV4-3; D gene ambiguous. Germline V gene data show CDR1 as LGHNA and CDR2 as YSLEER. With 0 bases removed from V and 0 bases from J, the gap between germline ends came to 9 bases. This CDR3 is built from 15 residues. CDR3 residues: CASSQDAGSSYEQYF. CDR3 bases: TGCGCCAGCAGCCAAGATGCAGGAAGCTCCTACGAGCAGTACTTC.

This chain connects TRBV10-3 to TRBJ1-1, with D maybe TRBD1 (5 bases). The V and J ends lost 10 bases and 1 base respectively, with 13 bases between them. This CDR3 contains 13 residues. CDR1 is ENHRY, CDR2 SYGVKD, per germline. CDR3 in DNA: TGTGCCACGTCGACAGTAGAGAACACTGAAGCTTTCTTT. Its translation: CATSTVENTEAFF.

The genes are TRBV5-8 and TRBJ1-5; a weak D match, TRBD1 (5 bases). This CDR3 is 13 amino acids long. Trimming pared 4 bases from V and 9 bases from J, leaving 14 bases between. The germline V gene encodes CDR1 SGHTS and CDR2 YDEGEE. In nucleotides, the CDR3 is TGTGCCAGCAGCGATCAGGGTTATCGGCCCCAGCATTTT. Its translation: CASSDQGYRPQHF.

The table lists this clone with a count of one. J is TRBJ2-5 and V is TRBV2; 14 bases are a match to TRBD2. J lost 7 bases, V lost 6 bases, and 4 bases had no gene match. Germline V CDR1 and CDR2: SNHLY, FYNNEI. The CDR3 is 14 amino acids. The CDR3 coding sequence is TGTGCCAGCAGCCTCGGACTAGCGGGAGGGACCCAGTACTTC. Its protein product is CASSLGLAGGTQYF.

A word on this clone: The junction and the germline gene differ at one end; a read error may be behind it. The chain is built from TRBV28 and TRBJ2-3, with 8 bases identical to TRBD1. The CDR3 runs 15 residues. CDR1 and CDR2 (germline): MDHEN, SYDVKM. CDR3 in amino acids: CASSLSIAGGGPQGF. CDR3 bases: TGTGCCAGCAGTTTATCTATCGCAGGGGGCGGACCGCAGGGTTTT. Combining the CDR3 with reference TRBV28 and TRBJ2-3 gives the whole variable domain DVKVTQSSRYLVKRTGEKVFLECVQDMDHENMFWYRQDPGLGLRLIYFSYDVKMKEKGDIPEGYSVSREKKERFSLILESASTNQTSMYLCASSLSIAGGGPQGFGPGTRLTVL.

The J gene is TRBJ2-6, the V gene TRBV18; no firm D call. In germline, CDR1 is KGHSH, CDR2 LQKENI. V was shortened by 0 bases and J by 2 bases, with 8 bases between the two germline ends. This CDR3 comprises 16 residues. CDR3 sequence: CASSPPTVPGANVLTF. The CDR3 nucleotides read TGTGCCAGCTCACCACCAACAGTACCTGGGGCCAACGTCCTGACTTTC.

The rearrangement links TRBV5-1 to TRBJ2-7; D is possibly TRBD2 (6 bases). The CDR3 spans 14 residues. Trimming shortened V by 4 bases and J by 0 bases, and 11 bases separated the two germline ends. In germline, CDR1 is SGHRS, CDR2 YFSETQ. This chain's CDR3 is CASSRESGSYEQYF. In DNA, the CDR3 is TGCGCCAGCAGCCGGGAGTCCGGCTCCTACGAGCAGTACTTC.

The CDR3 reads CASSPQAGKKRTQYF. CDR3 nucleotides: TGTGCCAGCAGTCCCCAAGCGGGGAAGAAGAGAACCCAGTACTTC. The rearrangement links TRBV6-5 to TRBJ2-5; 7 bases fit TRBD2. Per the germline V gene, CDR1 is MNHEY and CDR2 is SVGAGI. CDR3 size: 15 residues. Losses at the gene ends were 5 bases for V and 8 bases for J; bases not matched to a gene: 14.

As to this clone: Within the sample, other DNA sequences also encode this same CDR3. J is TRBJ2-5 and V is TRBV7-2, with TRBD1 as a possible D gene (5 bases). The V gene's germline CDR1 is SGHTA and CDR2 FQGNSA. This CDR3 has 13 amino acids. Trimming pared 4 bases from V and 2 bases from J, leaving 8 bases between. Here the CDR3 reads CASSSTGQETQYF. The CDR3 region has the DNA TGTGCCAGCAGCTCCACAGGTCAAGAGACCCAGTACTTC.

V is TRBV6-6 and J is TRBJ1-5, with D perhaps matching TRBD1 (6 bases). Germline V gene sequence: CDR1 MNHNY, CDR2 SVGAGI (reference sequence). The V end was cut by 7 bases, the J end by 0 bases, with 13 bases between. This CDR3 spans 15 amino acids. The CDR3 sequence: CASNTGQVSNQPQHF. The CDR3 coding sequence is TGTGCCAGCAATACGGGACAAGTTAGCAATCAGCCCCAGCATTTT.

This chain links TRBV10-3 with TRBJ1-1; D gene ambiguous. V lost 8 bases, J lost 1 base, and 5 bases lay in between. Germline CDR1 and CDR2: ENHRY and SYGVKD. The length of the CDR3 is 11 residues. The CDR3 sequence: CAIGRNTEAFF. In DNA, the CDR3 is TGTGCCATCGGTAGGAACACTGAAGCTTTCTTT.

The chain has TRBV18 and TRBJ2-3; TRBD2 agrees at 7 bases. V gave up 5 bases and J gave up 0 bases; unmatched junction bases: 8. The CDR3 is 16 amino acids. Germline assignment: CDR1 KGHSH and CDR2 LQKENI. The CDR3 DNA is TGTGCCAGCTCATCATTAGCGGGTCTAAGCACAGATACGCAGTATTTT. Protein: CASSSLAGLSTDTQYF.